The 3 T cell receptor beta chains given below trace back to one sample, sequenced in a study of blood T cell repertoires in COVID-19. Assay: immunoSEQ multiplex PCR; the TCRdb copy retains only in-frame clones and omits some. The table shows hundreds of thousands of clones, with 65% to 90% occurring only once. Specimen: peripheral blood. These receptors were obtained from a woman in her seventies with COVID-19, enrolled during active disease.

The gene calls are TRBV5-8 and TRBJ1-1, with a weak D call TRBD1 (5 bases). V dropped 2 bases and J dropped 8 bases, with 22 bases sitting between them. The CDR3 covers 16 residues. CDR1 and CDR2 from the germline V gene are SGHTS and YDEGEE. CDR3 region: CASSFQWAQGTSEAFF. CDR3 in DNA: TGTGCCAGCAGCTTTCAGTGGGCCCAGGGAACATCCGAAGCTTTCTTT.

Here the CDR3 reads CASSIGEGPRPDTQYF. CDR3 nucleotide sequence: TGTGCCAGTAGTATTGGGGAGGGGCCCCGACCAGATACGCAGTATTTT. The V call is TRBV19, the J call TRBJ2-3, with 7 nucleotides matching TRBD2. The J segment lost 4 bases and the V segment lost 3 bases, leaving 10 bases of the junction unmatched. Germline V CDR1 and CDR2: LNHDA, SQIVND (reference sequence). The CDR3 loop spans 16 amino acids.

The rearrangement joins TRBV5-1 to TRBJ2-7, with 7 positions matching TRBD1. J lost 5 bases, V lost 6 bases, and 8 bases had no gene match. Germline CDR1 SGHRS, CDR2 YFSETQ. The CDR3 is 13 amino acids. The CDR3 loop reads CASNPGQSNEQYF. The CDR3 DNA reads as TGCGCCAGCAATCCGGGACAGTCAAACGAGCAGTACTTC.